This T cell receptor beta chain was sequenced for a study of CD8+CD57+ T cells in acquired aplastic anemia. Study as a whole: The DNA of sorted CD4+ and CD8+ cells averaged 3.2 ug.

Genomic DNA, serving as template, underwent TCR beta VDJ and CDR3 profiling. TCRdb used MiXCR to reprocess the reads, holding one entry per CDR3 protein. The sample lists about 190,000 distinct CDR3 sequences, 50% to 75% occurring once. The CDR3 is 16 residues long. V lost 0 bases, J lost 4 bases, and 10 bases lay in between. Germline V gives CDR1 MGHDK, CDR2 SYGVNS. A word on this clonotype: Its antigen is not known.

General observations from the study: It was found that fewer than 35 CD8+ CDR3 sequences were shared between patients and controls.

Source material: sorted CD4+, CD8+, or CD8+CD57+ T cells (not recorded which) from PBMCs. The chain employs TRBV25-1 and TRBJ2-6; D is uncertain. The TCR originated in a human donor with severe aplastic anemia or a healthy control (not recorded which). The CDR3 here is CASSEYSGAGANVLTF. The CDR3 bases are TGTGCCAGCAGTGAATATAGTGGAGCCGGGGCCAACGTCCTGACTTTC.